This TCR beta chain appears in the sequencing data of a study of shared clonotypes between healthy human individuals. V shed 3 bases, J shed 4 bases, and the junction held 4 bases outside the gene matches. The CDR3 covers 13 residues. Germline CDR1 SGHNT, CDR2 YYREEE (reference sequence). Libraries were prepared by immunoSEQ multiplex PCR; TCRdb keeps only in-frame clonotypes and omits some of them. Of around 2.3 million clones in the sample, approximately 96% were seen once. Remarks on this clone: Other nucleotide sequences from this sample produce the same CDR3.

The clonotype was recovered from a man younger than 35 in good health. This chain joins TRBV5-4 and TRBJ2-7; 7 bases are shared with TRBD2. The sample taken for sequencing was naive CD4+ T cells sorted from blood. Noted subset: CD45RA+ positively selected. The DNA for the CDR3 is TGTGCCAGCAGCTGGACTAGTGGTTACGAGCAGTACTTC. This codes for CASSWTSGYEQYF.